Listed below are T cell receptor beta chains from one sample, sequenced in a study of T cell repertoires in cytomegalovirus infection. For these receptors, no antigen is known. TCRdb reanalysed the reads using MiXCR and keeps one entry per CDR3 protein. There are a few hundred thousand distinct CDR3 sequences in the sample; roughly 43% occur only once, and 48% lies in the top ten. The sequenced sample was cultured PBMCs, obtained from culture after CMV antigen stimulation. These receptors were collected from a human donor in good health (CMV status not recorded). Some clones in this sample may be carry-over from other donors' samples. CDR3s include the opening cysteine and the closing phenylalanine or tryptophan. D genes are given only for firm matches. Clone sizes are given selectively: once, few, many, or a class where the clone is expanded.

J gene: TRBJ2-7; V gene: TRBV7-9; D gene: .; clone size: .; CDR3 DNA: TGTGCCAGCAGCTTAGGGAGGGGGCCATACGAGCAGTACTTC; CDR3 protein: CASSLGRGPYEQYF
J gene: TRBJ2-7; V gene: TRBV28; D gene: .; clone size: .; CDR3 DNA: TGTGCCAGCAGTTTTAGCCAGGGGCCAAGCTACGAGCAGTACTTC; CDR3 protein: CASSFSQGPSYEQYF
J gene: TRBJ2-5; V gene: TRBV12-3/TRBV12-4; D gene: TRBD2; clone size: .; CDR3 DNA: TGTGCCACCACGACTAGCGGGGGGCCGGGAGAGACCCAGTACTTC; CDR3 protein: CATTTSGGPGETQYF
J gene: TRBJ2-7; V gene: TRBV19; D gene: .; clone size: few; CDR3 DNA: TGTGCCAGTAGTATAGGCAGCGCTCCCACCTACGAGCAGTACTTC; CDR3 protein: CASSIGSAPTYEQYF
J gene: TRBJ2-2; V gene: TRBV4-1; D gene: .; clone size: .; CDR3 DNA: TGCGCCAGCGCGGGTGCCACCGGGGAGCTGTTTTTT; CDR3 protein: CASAGATGELFF
J gene: TRBJ2-7; V gene: TRBV6-1; D gene: TRBD1; clone size: few; CDR3 DNA: TGTGCCAGCAGTACCGGGACAGGGCCCTACGAGCAGTACTTC; CDR3 protein: CASSTGTGPYEQYF
J gene: TRBJ2-5; V gene: TRBV5-4; D gene: .; clone size: few; CDR3 DNA: TGTGCCAGCAGCTCCACAGGGAAAGAGACCCAGTACTTC; CDR3 protein: CASSSTGKETQYF
J gene: TRBJ1-3; V gene: TRBV12-3/TRBV12-4; D gene: .; clone size: few; CDR3 DNA: TGTGCCAGCAGTTTAGGTATTCCTGGAAACACCATATATTTT; CDR3 protein: CASSLGIPGNTIYF
J gene: TRBJ2-1; V gene: TRBV10-3; D gene: TRBD2; clone size: .; CDR3 DNA: TGTGCCATCAACCAGCGGGAGGGCCGTGAGCAGTTCTTC; CDR3 protein: CAINQREGREQFF
J gene: TRBJ2-5; V gene: TRBV19; D gene: .; clone size: few; CDR3 DNA: TGTGCCAGTAGAAGGGCAGGACGCCAAGAGACCCAGTACTTC; CDR3 protein: CASRRAGRQETQYF
J gene: TRBJ1-4; V gene: TRBV29-1; D gene: .; clone size: few; CDR3 DNA: TGCAGCGTTGCAAGGTCTCTGAATGAAAAACTGTTTTTT; CDR3 protein: CSVARSLNEKLFF
J gene: TRBJ2-3; V gene: TRBV11-2; D gene: TRBD2; clone size: .; CDR3 DNA: TGTGCCAGCAGCTTAAACACAATAGCGGGGGGGCCGGATACGCAGTATTTT; CDR3 protein: CASSLNTIAGGPDTQYF
J gene: TRBJ2-3; V gene: TRBV7-8; D gene: .; clone size: .; CDR3 DNA: TGTGCCAGCAGCTCATCTAAGTGGACTCACATCACAGATACGCAGTATTTT; CDR3 protein: CASSSSKWTHITDTQYF
J gene: TRBJ1-1; V gene: TRBV19; D gene: .; clone size: few; CDR3 DNA: TGTGCCAGTAGTATAGATCCAAGGGGCACTGAAGCTTTCTTT; CDR3 protein: CASSIDPRGTEAFF
J gene: TRBJ2-1; V gene: TRBV10-3; D gene: TRBD2; clone size: .; CDR3 DNA: TGTGCCTACGGGACTAGCGCCGATGAGCAGTTCTTC; CDR3 protein: CAYGTSADEQFF
J gene: TRBJ2-7; V gene: TRBV4-3; D gene: .; clone size: .; CDR3 DNA: TGCGCCAGCAGCCAAGGCCAAGGGGTTTTCGAAGATGAGCAGTACTTC; CDR3 protein: CASSQGQGVFEDEQYF
J gene: TRBJ2-5; V gene: TRBV7-9; D gene: .; clone size: .; CDR3 DNA: TGTGCCAGCAGCGCCCGACAAAGGGCCGAGACCCAGTACTTC; CDR3 protein: CASSARQRAETQYF
J gene: TRBJ2-1; V gene: TRBV7-2; D gene: .; clone size: few; CDR3 DNA: TGTGCCAGCGTGGAAGCGGCAGGGATGTACAATGAGCAGTTCTTC; CDR3 protein: CASVEAAGMYNEQFF
J gene: TRBJ2-7; V gene: TRBV11-2; D gene: .; clone size: .; CDR3 DNA: TGTGCCAGCAGCGCTACCGGGACGCCCTTCTACGAGCAGTACTTC; CDR3 protein: CASSATGTPFYEQYF
J gene: TRBJ2-5; V gene: TRBV6-1; D gene: .; clone size: .; CDR3 DNA: TGTGCCAGCAGTGAAGCGCTTACCGGGGGCGAGACCCAGTACTTC; CDR3 protein: CASSEALTGGETQYF
J gene: TRBJ2-7; V gene: TRBV2; D gene: .; clone size: few; CDR3 DNA: TGTGCCAGCACCCCCAGACAGCTCTCCTACGAGCAGTACTTC; CDR3 protein: CASTPRQLSYEQYF
J gene: TRBJ1-6; V gene: TRBV7-2; D gene: TRBD1; clone size: few; CDR3 DNA: TGTGCCAGCAGCACAGACAGGGATGCTTCACCCCTCCACTTT; CDR3 protein: CASSTDRDASPLHF
J gene: TRBJ2-3; V gene: TRBV20-1; D gene: .; clone size: .; CDR3 DNA: TGCAGTGCCGCCGGATCAGATACGCAGTATTTT; CDR3 protein: CSAAGSDTQYF
J gene: TRBJ1-6; V gene: TRBV11-2; D gene: .; clone size: few; CDR3 DNA: TGTGCCAGCAGCTTTGGGAGAGATAATTCACCCCTCCACTTT; CDR3 protein: CASSFGRDNSPLHF
J gene: TRBJ2-3; V gene: TRBV7-9; D gene: .; clone size: few; CDR3 DNA: TGTGCCAGCAGCAACCAGGGGGGAGATACGCAGTATTTT; CDR3 protein: CASSNQGGDTQYF
J gene: TRBJ1-2; V gene: TRBV5-4; D gene: TRBD1; clone size: few; CDR3 DNA: TGTGCCAGCAGACAGGACAGGGGTTCGTTGGGCTACACCTTC; CDR3 protein: CASRQDRGSLGYTF
J gene: TRBJ2-7; V gene: TRBV6-1; D gene: .; clone size: .; CDR3 DNA: TGTGCCAGCAGTGAAGCAAGGGTGCAGTACTTC; CDR3 protein: CASSEARVQYF
J gene: TRBJ1-5; V gene: TRBV12-3/TRBV12-4; D gene: .; clone size: .; CDR3 DNA: TGTGCCAGCACCTGGGACCTAAGGCAGCCCCAGCATTTT; CDR3 protein: CASTWDLRQPQHF
J gene: TRBJ2-7; V gene: TRBV19; D gene: .; clone size: few; CDR3 DNA: TGTGCCAGTAACAAGGGGACACCCGTTAATTTGTACGAGCAGTACTTC; CDR3 protein: CASNKGTPVNLYEQYF
J gene: TRBJ2-5; V gene: TRBV2; D gene: .; clone size: .; CDR3 DNA: TGTGCCAGCCTCACAGGGCAAGAGACCCAGTACTTC; CDR3 protein: CASLTGQETQYF
J gene: TRBJ2-2; V gene: TRBV6-5; D gene: .; clone size: few; CDR3 DNA: TGTGCCAGCAGTCGAGGACTGAACACCGGGGAGCTGTTTTTT; CDR3 protein: CASSRGLNTGELFF
J gene: TRBJ2-1; V gene: TRBV11-2; D gene: .; clone size: few; CDR3 DNA: TGTGCCAGCAGCTTAGTTGGGGGGAGCGGCTACAATGAGCAGTTCTTC; CDR3 protein: CASSLVGGSGYNEQFF
J gene: TRBJ2-3; V gene: TRBV6-1; D gene: TRBD1; clone size: .; CDR3 DNA: TGTGCCACTGGACAGGGCACAGATACGCAGTATTTT; CDR3 protein: CATGQGTDTQYF